This passage covers 10 T cell receptor beta chains from one sample sequenced in a study of T cell responses to AZD1222 COVID-19 vaccine. Sequencing was performed with immunoSEQ multiplex PCR; in TCRdb, only in-frame clones are kept and a portion is missing. The sample gives approximately 100,000 clones, 91% of which show up once; approximately 4.9% is in the top ten. This specimen consisted of peripheral blood, obtained on day 0 of AZD1222 vaccination. All receptors come from an adult in good health.

This clone appeared once. J is TRBJ2-7 and V is TRBV3-1 (or the pseudogene TRBV3-2); D is uncertain. There are 14 residues in the CDR3. Germline loops: CDR1 LGHDT, CDR2 YNNKEL (reference sequence). Trimming pared 0 bases from V and 3 bases from J, leaving 9 bases between. CDR3 bases: TGTGCCAGCAGCCAAGATGGAATACTCTACGAGCAGTACTTC. Translating it yields CASSQDGILYEQYF.

This clone appeared a single time. The chain's CDR3 is CASSLRRRQYEQFF. CDR3 DNA: TGTGCCAGCAGCTTGAGGCGTAGACAATACGAGCAGTTCTTC. The gene calls are TRBV5-6 and TRBJ2-1; D is unresolved. The CDR3 totals 14 residues. Deletions cut 1 base from V and 10 bases from J, with 15 bases between. Looked up from germline, CDR1 is SGHDT and CDR2 is YYEEEE.

The rearrangement joins TRBV24-1 to TRBJ2-3, with no clear D. V was shortened by 6 bases and J by 3 bases, with 9 bases between the two germline ends. This CDR3 has 13 amino acids. The germline V gene encodes CDR1 KGHDR and CDR2 SFDVKD. CDR3 coding DNA: TGTGCCACCAGTTTCTTCGAGACAGATACGCAGTATTTT. It codes for CATSFFETDTQYF.

V and J are TRBV2 and TRBJ2-3; D may match TRBD1 or TRBD2 (6 bases each). This CDR3 region has 13 residues. V gave up 6 bases and J gave up 6 bases, with 13 bases separating them. Germline V gene lookup returns CDR1 SNHLY and CDR2 FYNNEI. The DNA of the CDR3 is TGTGCCAGCAGACGGGGGCTCCTCGATACGCAGTATTTT. It yields the protein CASRRGLLDTQYF.

The rearrangement links TRBV14 to TRBJ2-7; 8 bases fit TRBD1. CDR3 size: 16 residues. Germline CDR1 reads SGHDN; CDR2 reads FVKESK. V lost 4 bases, J lost 2 bases, and 10 bases stayed unmatched. This CDR3 is CASSPFPDRATYEQYF. CDR3 DNA: TGTGCCAGCAGCCCCTTTCCGGACAGGGCCACCTACGAGCAGTACTTC.

The table lists this clone with a count of one. The V gene is TRBV6-5, the J gene TRBJ2-7, with 8 bases identical to TRBD1. This CDR3 region has 13 residues. Per germline, CDR1 MNHEY and CDR2 SVGAGI. V shed 6 bases and J 7 bases; nucleotides not matched to a gene: 8. CDR3 DNA: TGTGCCAGCAGATCGACAGGGGTGAGGGAGCAGTACTTC. Its protein product is CASRSTGVREQYF.

The chain has TRBV12-3 or TRBV12-4 and TRBJ1-2, with unresolved D. Trimming left V 4 bases short and J 4 bases short, with 10 bases between. This CDR3 contains 13 residues. CDR3 protein: CASSSSGGYGYTF. CDR3 bases: TGTGCCAGCAGTTCGAGTGGCGGCTATGGCTACACCTTC.

This clone occurred a few times. This chain connects TRBV19 to TRBJ2-1; D may match TRBD1 or TRBD2 (5 bases each). V was clipped by 5 bases and J by 8 bases, with 16 bases between them. The CDR3 loop spans 14 amino acids. Germline CDR1 LNHDA, CDR2 SQIVND (reference sequence). CDR3 coding DNA: TGTGCCAGTAGTCCGGGGACCCTCGGGCATGAGCAGTTCTTC. It translates to CASSPGTLGHEQFF. The complete variable domain, with remaining parts taken from reference TRBV19 and TRBJ2-1, reads DGGITQSPKYLFRKEGQNVTLSCEQNLNHDAMYWYRQDPGQGLRLIYYSQIVNDFQKGDIAEGYSVSREKKESFPLTVTSAQKNPTAFYLCASSPGTLGHEQFFGPGTRLTVL.

The V and J genes are TRBV6-6 and TRBJ1-6; the match to TRBD1 covers 7 bases. V dropped 2 bases and J dropped 6; count of bases not matched to a gene: 7. The germline gives CDR1 MNHNY, CDR2 SVGAGI (reference sequence). The CDR3 runs 16 residues. The CDR3 loop is CASSYPRGQTNSPLHF. CDR3 sequence (DNA): TGTGCCAGCAGTTACCCCCGGGGACAGACTAATTCACCCCTCCACTTT.

This chain links TRBV6-2 or TRBV6-3 with TRBJ2-1; 9 bases are shared with TRBD2. The CDR3 runs to 16 residues. The germline V gene encodes CDR1 MNHEY and CDR2 SVGEGT. V gave up 6 bases and J gave up 7 bases; unmatched junction bases: 13. The DNA of the CDR3 is TGTGCCAGCAGCTCCCCCTTGCGGGGGGGTAAAAATGAGCAGTTCTTC. As protein: CASSSPLRGGKNEQFF.